This is a list of T cell receptor beta chains from one sample in a study of CXCR3-negative and CXCR3-positive naive CD8 T cells. For each CDR3 protein, TCRdb gives one entry from its re-call of the 5' RACE reads, without DNA. This listing includes tens of thousands of distinct CDR3 sequences. The sequencing sample was made of memory CD8+ T cells from blood. All receptors come from a human donor in good health. Some clones in this sample may be carry-over from other donors' samples. CDR3s include the opening cysteine and the closing phenylalanine or tryptophan. The size field is filled for only some rows; it gives once, few, many or a size class.

abundance: -; v_gene: TRBV4-3; j_gene: TRBJ2-3; CDR3aa: CASSQYGPGTDTDTQYF
abundance: -; v_gene: TRBV9; j_gene: TRBJ2-1; CDR3aa: CASSGNRAEQFF
abundance: -; v_gene: TRBV28; j_gene: TRBJ2-5; CDR3aa: CASSQERKRKETQYF
abundance: -; v_gene: TRBV9; j_gene: TRBJ1-1; CDR3aa: CASSDSTGQGTEAFF
abundance: -; v_gene: TRBV3-1; j_gene: TRBJ2-5; CDR3aa: CASSVKVAGIELGETQYF
abundance: -; v_gene: TRBV5-4; j_gene: TRBJ2-1; CDR3aa: CASSKGQASSYNEQFF
abundance: -; v_gene: TRBV20-1; j_gene: TRBJ1-1; CDR3aa: CSARVGVTERTEAFF
abundance: -; v_gene: TRBV5-6; j_gene: TRBJ2-1; CDR3aa: CASSLVVGGSSSYNEQFF
abundance: -; v_gene: TRBV12-3/TRBV12-4; j_gene: TRBJ1-2; CDR3aa: CASSPQGTYGYTF
abundance: -; v_gene: TRBV28; j_gene: TRBJ1-4; CDR3aa: CASSFGQGEVEKLFF
abundance: -; v_gene: TRBV5-1; j_gene: TRBJ2-3; CDR3aa: CASSFWGQRGTDTQYF
abundance: -; v_gene: TRBV11-3; j_gene: TRBJ2-7; CDR3aa: CASSFAGSYEQYF
abundance: -; v_gene: TRBV4-3; j_gene: TRBJ1-1; CDR3aa: CASSQEEMNTEAFF
abundance: -; v_gene: TRBV20-1; j_gene: TRBJ2-1; CDR3aa: CSALPGQDYNEQFF
abundance: -; v_gene: TRBV14; j_gene: TRBJ2-7; CDR3aa: CASSQARHYEQYF
abundance: -; v_gene: TRBV6-6; j_gene: TRBJ2-7; CDR3aa: CASRPFIPPSEQYF
abundance: -; v_gene: TRBV24-1; j_gene: TRBJ2-2; CDR3aa: CATSDFGQNTGELFF
abundance: -; v_gene: TRBV12-3/TRBV12-4; j_gene: TRBJ2-1; CDR3aa: CASTSWDRDLNEQFF
abundance: -; v_gene: TRBV20-1; j_gene: TRBJ2-1; CDR3aa: CSARDRPLEQFF
abundance: -; v_gene: TRBV6-2/TRBV6-3; j_gene: TRBJ2-7; CDR3aa: CASSYSRMFEQYF
abundance: -; v_gene: TRBV20-1; j_gene: TRBJ1-5; CDR3aa: CSARVFRGSQPQHF
abundance: -; v_gene: TRBV7-6; j_gene: TRBJ2-1; CDR3aa: CASSHPNPTSGGPYYNEQFF
abundance: -; v_gene: TRBV5-4; j_gene: TRBJ2-5; CDR3aa: CASSPDRERDWSAGGETQYF
abundance: -; v_gene: TRBV15; j_gene: TRBJ2-1; CDR3aa: CATSAGRGPNEQFF
abundance: -; v_gene: TRBV29-1; j_gene: TRBJ2-1; CDR3aa: CSVVEAGVRYEQFF
abundance: -; v_gene: TRBV12-3/TRBV12-4; j_gene: TRBJ1-1; CDR3aa: CASTTRVHTEAFF
abundance: -; v_gene: TRBV6-6; j_gene: TRBJ1-5; CDR3aa: CASSYLKGDQPQHF
abundance: -; v_gene: TRBV5-1; j_gene: TRBJ2-2; CDR3aa: CASKQGGGELFF
abundance: -; v_gene: TRBV29-1; j_gene: TRBJ2-7; CDR3aa: CSVPGTGVGYEQYF
abundance: -; v_gene: TRBV6-2/TRBV6-3; j_gene: TRBJ2-1; CDR3aa: CASSDPLAGDLNEQFF
abundance: -; v_gene: TRBV27; j_gene: TRBJ2-1; CDR3aa: CASSLSRVNEQFF
abundance: -; v_gene: TRBV4-2; j_gene: TRBJ2-1; CDR3aa: CASSQPGGGHNEQFF
abundance: -; v_gene: TRBV27; j_gene: TRBJ2-2; CDR3aa: CASSFAGGYPTGELFF
abundance: -; v_gene: TRBV5-5; j_gene: TRBJ2-2; CDR3aa: CASSLAPGLAGLTGELFF
abundance: -; v_gene: TRBV29-1; j_gene: TRBJ2-5; CDR3aa: CSVEGGTGVLQETQYF
abundance: -; v_gene: TRBV6-5; j_gene: TRBJ2-1; CDR3aa: CASSYLGQMYYNEQFF
abundance: -; v_gene: TRBV2; j_gene: TRBJ1-2; CDR3aa: CASSEAKHYGYTF
abundance: -; v_gene: TRBV28; j_gene: TRBJ1-4; CDR3aa: CASSTPAGWNEKLFF
abundance: -; v_gene: TRBV7-9; j_gene: TRBJ2-1; CDR3aa: CASSQTDRGSYNEQFF
abundance: -; v_gene: TRBV29-1; j_gene: TRBJ1-2; CDR3aa: CSVVADAYGYTF
abundance: -; v_gene: TRBV6-2/TRBV6-3; j_gene: TRBJ2-7; CDR3aa: CASSAPYEQYF
abundance: medium-sized; v_gene: TRBV7-3; j_gene: TRBJ2-1; CDR3aa: CASSLFGGAPNEQFF
abundance: -; v_gene: TRBV7-3; j_gene: TRBJ2-3; CDR3aa: CASSLTLSRADTQYF